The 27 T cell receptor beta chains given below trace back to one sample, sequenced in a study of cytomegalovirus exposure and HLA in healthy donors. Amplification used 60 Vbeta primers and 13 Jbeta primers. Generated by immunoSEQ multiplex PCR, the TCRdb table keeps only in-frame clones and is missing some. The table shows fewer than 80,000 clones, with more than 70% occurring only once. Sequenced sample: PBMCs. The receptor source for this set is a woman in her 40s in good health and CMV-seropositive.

CDR3 amino acids: CASRLGLPGGYTF. CDR3 bases: TGTGCAAGTCGCTTAGGGCTTCCCGGGGGCTACACCTTC. The genes are TRBV12-2 and TRBJ1-2. TRBV12-2 is a listed pseudogene. The CDR3 extends over 13 amino acids.

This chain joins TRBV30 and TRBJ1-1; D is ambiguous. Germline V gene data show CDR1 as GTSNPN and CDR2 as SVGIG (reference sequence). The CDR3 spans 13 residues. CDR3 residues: CASSRTSNTEAFF. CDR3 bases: TGTGCTTCTAGCCGGACCTCGAACACTGAAGCTTTCTTT.

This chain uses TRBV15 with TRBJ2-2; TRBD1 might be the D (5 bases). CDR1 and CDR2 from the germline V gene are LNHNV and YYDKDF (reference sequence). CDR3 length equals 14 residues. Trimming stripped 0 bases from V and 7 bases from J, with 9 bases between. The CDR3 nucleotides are TGTGCCACCAGCAGAGACAGGGTCGGCGGGGAGCTGTTTTTT. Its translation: CATSRDRVGGELFF.

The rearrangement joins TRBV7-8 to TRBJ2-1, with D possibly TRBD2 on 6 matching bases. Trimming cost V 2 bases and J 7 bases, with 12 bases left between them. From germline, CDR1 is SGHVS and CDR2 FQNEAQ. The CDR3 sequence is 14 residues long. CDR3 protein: CASSLTEGRNEQFF. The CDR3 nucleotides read TGTGCCAGCAGCTTAACGGAGGGTAGGAATGAGCAGTTCTTC.

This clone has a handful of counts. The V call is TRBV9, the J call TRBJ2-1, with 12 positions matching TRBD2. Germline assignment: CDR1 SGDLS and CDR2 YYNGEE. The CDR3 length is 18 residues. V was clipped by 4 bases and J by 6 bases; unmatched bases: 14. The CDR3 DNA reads TGTGCCAGCAGCTCCCCGACTAGCGGGGGCTACTCTGGCAATGAGCAGTTCTTC. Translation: CASSSPTSGGYSGNEQFF.

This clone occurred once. The CDR3 region has the DNA TGTGCCAGCAGTGTTAACGGGGAAAATGAAAAACTGTTTTTT. The encoded protein is CASSVNGENEKLFF. The chain uses TRBV2 and TRBJ1-4; D call uncertain. Trimming stripped 4 bases from V and 5 bases from J, with 11 bases between. This CDR3 has 14 amino acids. CDR1 and CDR2 (germline): SNHLY, FYNNEI.

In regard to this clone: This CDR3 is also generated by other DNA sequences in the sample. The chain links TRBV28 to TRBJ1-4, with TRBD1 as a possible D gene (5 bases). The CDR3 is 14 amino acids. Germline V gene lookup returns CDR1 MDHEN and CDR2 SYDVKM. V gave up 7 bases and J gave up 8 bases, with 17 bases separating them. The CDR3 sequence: CASTQGALEEKLFF. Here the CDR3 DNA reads TGTGCCAGCACCCAAGGGGCTCTAGAGGAAAAACTGTTTTTT.

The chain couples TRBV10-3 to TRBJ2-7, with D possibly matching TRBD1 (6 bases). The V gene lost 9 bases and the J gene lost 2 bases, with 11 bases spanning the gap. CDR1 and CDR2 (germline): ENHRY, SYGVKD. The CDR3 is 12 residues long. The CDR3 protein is CAISGATYEQYF. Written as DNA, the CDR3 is TGTGCCATTTCAGGGGCCACCTACGAGCAGTACTTC.

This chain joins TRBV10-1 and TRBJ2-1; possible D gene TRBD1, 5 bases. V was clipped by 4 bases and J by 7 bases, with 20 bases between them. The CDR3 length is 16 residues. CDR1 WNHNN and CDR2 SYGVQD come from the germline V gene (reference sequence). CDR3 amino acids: CASSGFRTISGNEQFF. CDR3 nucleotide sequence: TGCGCCAGCAGTGGGTTTAGGACAATTTCAGGGAATGAGCAGTTCTTC.

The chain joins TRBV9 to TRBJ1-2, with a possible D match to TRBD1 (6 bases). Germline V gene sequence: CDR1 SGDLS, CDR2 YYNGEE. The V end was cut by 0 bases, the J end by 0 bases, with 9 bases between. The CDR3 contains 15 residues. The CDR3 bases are TGTGCCAGCAGCGTAGTACAGGGCCCTAACTATGGCTACACCTTC. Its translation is CASSVVQGPNYGYTF.

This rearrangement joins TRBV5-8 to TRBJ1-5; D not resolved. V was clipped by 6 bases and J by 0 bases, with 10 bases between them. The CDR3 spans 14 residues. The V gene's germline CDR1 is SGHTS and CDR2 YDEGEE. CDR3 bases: TGTGCCAGCACCCCTACCAATAGCAATCAGCCCCAGCATTTT. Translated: CASTPTNSNQPQHF. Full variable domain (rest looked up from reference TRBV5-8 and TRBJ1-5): EAGVTQSPTHLIKTRGQQATLRCSPISGHTSVYWYQQALGLGLQFLLWYDEGEERNRGNFPPRFSGRQFPNYSSELNVNALELEDSALYLCASTPTNSNQPQHFGDGTRLSIL.

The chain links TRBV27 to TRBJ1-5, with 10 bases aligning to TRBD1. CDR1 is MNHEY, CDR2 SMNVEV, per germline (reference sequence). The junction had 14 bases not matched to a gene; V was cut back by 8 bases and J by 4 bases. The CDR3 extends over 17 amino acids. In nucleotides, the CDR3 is TGTGCCAGCGGTCCATCCATCGGGACAGGGGTAAATCAGCCCCAGCATTTT. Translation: CASGPSIGTGVNQPQHF.

The CDR3 region has the DNA TGTGCCAGCAGCTTGGTACTCAGGACTAGCGGGGGGACAGATACGCAGTATTTT. This sequence encodes CASSLVLRTSGGTDTQYF. This chain uses TRBV7-2 with TRBJ2-3; 14 positions agree with TRBD2. V shed 3 bases and J 3 bases; nucleotides not matched to a gene: 8. CDR1 and CDR2 from the germline V gene are SGHTA and FQGNSA. The length of the CDR3 is 18 residues. The full variable domain, its missing parts supplied by reference TRBV7-2 and TRBJ2-3, is GAGVSQSPSNKVTEKGKDVELRCDPISGHTALYWYRQSLGQGLEFLIYFQGNSAPDKSGLPSDRFSAERTGGSVSTLTIQRTQQEDSAVYLCASSLVLRTSGGTDTQYFGPGTRLTVL.

Here the CDR3 reads CASSLLAGGENEQFF. As DNA, the CDR3 is TGTGCCAGCAGCTTATTAGCGGGGGGCGAAAATGAGCAGTTCTTC. V gene TRBV7-9 combines with J gene TRBJ2-1; TRBD2 matches 10 bases. The CDR3 extends over 15 amino acids. CDR1 SEHNR and CDR2 FQNEAQ come from the germline V gene (reference sequence). J gave up 7 bases and V 2 bases, and 5 bases lay outside the gene matches.

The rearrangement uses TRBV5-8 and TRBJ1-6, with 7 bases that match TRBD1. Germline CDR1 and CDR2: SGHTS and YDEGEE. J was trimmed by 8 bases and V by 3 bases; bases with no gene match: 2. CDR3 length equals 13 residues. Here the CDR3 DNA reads TGTGCCAGCAGCTCTCAGGGGGATTCACCCCTCCACTTT. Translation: CASSSQGDSPLHF.

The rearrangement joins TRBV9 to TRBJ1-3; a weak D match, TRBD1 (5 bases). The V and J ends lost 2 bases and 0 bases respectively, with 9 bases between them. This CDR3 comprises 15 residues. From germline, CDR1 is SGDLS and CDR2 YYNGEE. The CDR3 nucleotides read TGTGCCAGCAGCGTGGGGCAACACTCTGGAAACACCATATATTTT. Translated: CASSVGQHSGNTIYF.

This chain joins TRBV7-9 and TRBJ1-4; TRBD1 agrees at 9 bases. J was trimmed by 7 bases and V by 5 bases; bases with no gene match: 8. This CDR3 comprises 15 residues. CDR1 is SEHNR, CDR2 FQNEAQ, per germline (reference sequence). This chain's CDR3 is CASSLPGTGFEKLFF. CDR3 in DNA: TGTGCCAGCAGCCTTCCCGGGACAGGGTTTGAAAAACTGTTTTTT.

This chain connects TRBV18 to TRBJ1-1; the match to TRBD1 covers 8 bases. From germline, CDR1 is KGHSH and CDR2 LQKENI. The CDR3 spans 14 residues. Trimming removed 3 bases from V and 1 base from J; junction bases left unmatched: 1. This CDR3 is CASSPQGANTEAFF. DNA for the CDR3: TGTGCCAGCTCACCTCAGGGGGCGAACACTGAAGCTTTCTTT.

CDR3 DNA: TGTGCCTGGTCACTAGGCACCACGGAGGTTCAGCCCCAGCATTTT. Translation: CAWSLGTTEVQPQHF. V gene TRBV30 combines with J gene TRBJ1-5; D remains unclear. Trimming cost V 5 bases and J 6 bases, with 20 bases left between them. Germline values: CDR1 GTSNPN, CDR2 SVGIG (reference sequence). The CDR3 extends over 15 amino acids.

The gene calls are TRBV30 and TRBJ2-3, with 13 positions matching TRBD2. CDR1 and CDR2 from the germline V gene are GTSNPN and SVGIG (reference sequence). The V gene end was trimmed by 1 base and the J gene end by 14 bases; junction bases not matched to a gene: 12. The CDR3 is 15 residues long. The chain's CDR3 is CAWSASGTSGAYGYF. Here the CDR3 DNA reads TGTGCCTGGAGTGCCTCCGGGACTAGCGGGGCCTACGGGTATTTT.

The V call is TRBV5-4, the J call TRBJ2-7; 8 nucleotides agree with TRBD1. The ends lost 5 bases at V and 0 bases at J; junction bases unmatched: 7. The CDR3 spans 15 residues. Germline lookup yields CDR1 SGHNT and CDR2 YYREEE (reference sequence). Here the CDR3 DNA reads TGTGCCAGCAGTTCGGACAGGGCAACCTCCTACGAGCAGTACTTC. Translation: CASSSDRATSYEQYF. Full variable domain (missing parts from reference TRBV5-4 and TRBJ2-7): ETGVTQSPTHLIKTRGQQVTLRCSSQSGHNTVSWYQQALGQGPQFIFQYYREEENGRGNFPPRFSGLQFPNYSSELNVNALELDDSALYLCASSSDRATSYEQYFGPGTRLTVT.

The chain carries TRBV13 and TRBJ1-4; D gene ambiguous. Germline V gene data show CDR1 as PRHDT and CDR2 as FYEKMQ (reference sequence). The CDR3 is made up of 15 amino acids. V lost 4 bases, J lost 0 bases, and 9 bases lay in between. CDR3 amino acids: CASSSSTATNEKLFF. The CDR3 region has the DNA TGTGCCAGCAGCTCCAGTACCGCAACTAATGAAAAACTGTTTTTT.

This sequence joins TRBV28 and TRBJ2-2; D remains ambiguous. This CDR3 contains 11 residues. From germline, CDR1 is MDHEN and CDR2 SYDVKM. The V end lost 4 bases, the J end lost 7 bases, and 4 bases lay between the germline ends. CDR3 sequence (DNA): TGTGCCAGCAGTTCCAACGGGGAGCTGTTTTTT. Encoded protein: CASSSNGELFF.

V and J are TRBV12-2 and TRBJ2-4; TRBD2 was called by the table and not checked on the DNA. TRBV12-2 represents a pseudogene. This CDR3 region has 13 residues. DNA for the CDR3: TGTGCAAGTCGGCGGGGGGCCCAAAACATTCAGTACTTC. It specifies CASRRGAQNIQYF.

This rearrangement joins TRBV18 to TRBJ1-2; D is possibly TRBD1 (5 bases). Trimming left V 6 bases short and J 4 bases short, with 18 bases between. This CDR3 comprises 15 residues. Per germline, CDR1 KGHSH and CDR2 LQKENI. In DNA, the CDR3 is TGTGCCAGCTCCCCTGTGGGATTGGGGGGCTATGGCTACACCTTC. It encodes CASSPVGLGGYGYTF.

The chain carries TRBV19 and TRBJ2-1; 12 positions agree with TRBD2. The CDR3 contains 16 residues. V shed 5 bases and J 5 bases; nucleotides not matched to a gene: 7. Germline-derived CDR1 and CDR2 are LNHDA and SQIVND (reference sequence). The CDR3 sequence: CASSPVSSGGDNEQFF. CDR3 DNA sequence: TGTGCCAGTAGTCCCGTCTCTAGCGGGGGGGACAATGAGCAGTTCTTC.

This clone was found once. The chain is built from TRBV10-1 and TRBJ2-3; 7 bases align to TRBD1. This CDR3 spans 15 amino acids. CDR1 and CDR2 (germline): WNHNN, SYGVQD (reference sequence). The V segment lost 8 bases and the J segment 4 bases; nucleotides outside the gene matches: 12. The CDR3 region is CASGGTARHPDTQYF. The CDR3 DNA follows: TGCGCCAGCGGTGGGACAGCCCGACATCCAGATACGCAGTATTTT.